Listed here are 22 T cell receptor beta chains from one sample, sequenced in a study of blood T cells in healthy people across ages. Primed by a sample-barcoded 5' primer and a J-beta primer mix, a second PCR proceeded for roughly 7 to 11 cycles. MiXCR, run by TCRdb on the 5' RACE reads, gives a single entry per CDR3 protein. The repertoire has roughly 800,000 distinct CDR3 sequences, approximately 53% of them found once; the top ten carry roughly two fifths. Input material: blood. Source of these receptors: a man at least 80 years old in good health.

This clonotype was counted only a few times. CDR3 in amino acids: CASSLGVTSGIYEQYF. The CDR3 bases are TGTGCCAGCAGCTTAGGTGTGACTAGCGGGATCTACGAGCAGTACTTC. V usage is TRBV7-2 and J usage is TRBJ2-7, with 11 positions matching TRBD2. Per germline, CDR1 SGHTA and CDR2 FQGNSA. V was clipped by 1 base and J by 3 bases; unmatched bases: 5. This CDR3 contains 16 residues.

Points on this clonotype: A read error may account for a junction end that differs from germline. The chain links TRBV7-2 to TRBJ1-1; the match to TRBD1 covers 9 bases. Germline values: CDR1 SGHTA, CDR2 FQGNSA. The CDR3 is made up of 14 amino acids. The CDR3, as DNA: TGTGCCGGCAGCAGGGACAGGGTGAACACTGAAGCTTTCTTT. Translating gives CAGSRDRVNTEAFF.

The genes are TRBV20-1 and TRBJ2-7, with TRBD2 matching 13 bases. After removal of 2 bases from V and 7 bases from J, the junction contained 11 bases not matched to a gene. The CDR3 runs to 16 residues. CDR1 is DFQATT, CDR2 SNEGSKA, per germline (reference sequence). DNA for the CDR3: TGCAGTGCTAGATGGGGACTAGCGGGACGCGAGGGGGAGCAGTACTTC. Protein: CSARWGLAGREGEQYF.

This clonotype was observed once. CDR3 sequence: CASSPGTLVYNEQFF. As DNA, the CDR3 is TGTGCCAGCTCCCCCGGGACTCTAGTCTACAATGAGCAGTTCTTC. V gene TRBV18 combines with J gene TRBJ2-1; weak D call: TRBD2 (6 bases). Germline V gene sequence: CDR1 KGHSH, CDR2 LQKENI. The CDR3 runs to 15 residues. Between the trimmed V and J ends, which lost 6 bases and 3 bases, there was a span of 15 bases. The entire variable domain, with the rest obtained from reference TRBV18 and TRBJ2-1, is as follows: NAGVMQNPRHLVRRRGQEARLRCSPMKGHSHVYWYRQLPEEGLKFMVYLQKENIIDESGMPKERFSAEFPKEGPSILRIQQVVRGDSAAYFCASSPGTLVYNEQFFGPGTRLTVL.

The rearrangement joins TRBV29-1 to TRBJ2-5, with D hard to call. CDR3 size: 13 residues. Per the germline V gene, CDR1 is SQVTM and CDR2 is ANQGSEA. Trimming took 4 bases from V and 3 from J, leaving 12 bases between them. The CDR3 bases are TGCAGCGTTGTCAGGCAGATCGAAGAGACCCAGTACTTC. Translated, it gives CSVVRQIEETQYF.

Here the CDR3 DNA reads TGCGCCAGCAGCCAAGCCGGGGACAGGGCGACCTACGAGCAGTACTTC. Its translation: CASSQAGDRATYEQYF. The chain links TRBV4-1 to TRBJ2-7; TRBD1 matches 9 bases. V gave up 1 base and J gave up 2 bases; unmatched junction bases: 6. Germline V gene data show CDR1 as MGHRA and CDR2 as YSYEKL. This CDR3 has 16 amino acids.

The genes are TRBV20-1 and TRBJ2-5, with 12 bases matching TRBD1. CDR3 size: 15 residues. The V gene's germline CDR1 is DFQATT and CDR2 SNEGSKA (reference sequence). After removal of 0 bases from V and 4 bases from J, the junction contained 3 bases not matched to a gene. Here the CDR3 DNA reads TGCAGTGCTAGAGAAGGGACAGGGGGCAGAGAGACCCAGTACTTC. Translated, it gives CSAREGTGGRETQYF.

The V call is TRBV5-1, the J call TRBJ2-5, with TRBD1 identical over 7 bases. The V and J ends lost 3 bases and 5 bases, in that order; junction bases with no gene match: 7. The germline V gene encodes CDR1 SGHRS and CDR2 YFSETQ. The CDR3 consists of 14 residues. The CDR3 sequence is CASSYDRAGETQYF. The CDR3 DNA reads TGCGCCAGCAGCTATGACAGGGCTGGGGAGACCCAGTACTTC.

This clonotype showed up just a few times. The chain uses TRBV2 and TRBJ2-3; 11 bases match TRBD1. The CDR3 runs 15 residues. The ends lost 6 bases at V and 6 bases at J; junction bases unmatched: 8. Germline V gene sequence: CDR1 SNHLY, CDR2 FYNNEI. In nucleotides, the CDR3 is TGTGCCAGCAGAGGGGACAGGGGGTTTTTGGATACGCAGTATTTT. Amino acids: CASRGDRGFLDTQYF.

The CDR3 protein is CSAPLSHRTRYNEQFF. In DNA, the CDR3 is TGCAGTGCGCCGCTCTCGCACAGAACGCGATACAATGAGCAGTTCTTC. The V gene is TRBV20-1, the J gene TRBJ2-1, with D uncertain. Per the germline V gene, CDR1 is DFQATT and CDR2 is SNEGSKA (reference sequence). The CDR3 has 16 amino acids. Trimming removed 6 bases from V and 4 bases from J, with 22 bases in between.

This clonotype was found a few times. This chain joins TRBV4-1 and TRBJ2-3, with 7 nucleotides matching TRBD2. The germline V gene has CDR1 MGHRA and CDR2 YSYEKL. CDR3 size: 15 residues. V was pared by 0 bases and J by 14 bases, with 14 bases of the junction left unmatched. The CDR3 DNA reads as TGCGCCAGCAGCCAAGAGTCCCCGGGGGGTAGATACGCGTATTTT. Amino acids: CASSQESPGGRYAYF.

This clonotype was found once. The chain combines TRBV21-1 with TRBJ2-7; the tabulated D call, TRBD2, remains unverified against the DNA. TRBV21-1 represents a pseudogene. This CDR3 is built from 18 residues. CDR3 residues: CASSTHPEQALKDHEQYF. The CDR3 DNA sequence: TGTGCCAGCAGCACCCACCCCGAACAGGCCCTCAAGGACCACGAGCAGTACTTC.

This clonotype was observed once. CDR3 in amino acids: CASSKTRTDEQFF. The CDR3 bases are TGTGCCAGCAGCAAGACTAGGACAGATGAGCAGTTCTTC. The V call is TRBV12-3 or TRBV12-4, the J call TRBJ2-1; D may match TRBD1 or TRBD2 (6 bases each). The CDR3 contains 13 residues. V gave up 6 bases and J gave up 8 bases, with 14 bases separating them.

The rearrangement links TRBV29-1 to TRBJ1-4; TRBD1 aligns across 10 bases. CDR1 and CDR2 from the germline V gene are SQVTM and ANQGSEA. The CDR3 is made up of 13 amino acids. Trimming removed 6 bases from V and 15 bases from J; junction bases left unmatched: 13. The CDR3 coding sequence is TGCAGCGTCCTAGGACAGGGGGTCCCGGGAATGTTTTTT. This gives the protein CSVLGQGVPGMFF.

This clonotype was observed a few times. The V gene is TRBV27, the J gene TRBJ1-4, with a weak D call TRBD1 (5 bases). Germline-derived CDR1 and CDR2 are MNHEY and SMNVEV (reference sequence). Trimming took off 0 bases at V and 4 bases at J, with 9 bases between the two ends. This CDR3 contains 15 residues. The CDR3 reads CASSLSSRVNEKLFF. In DNA form, the CDR3 reads TGTGCCAGCAGTTTATCGTCCAGGGTTAATGAAAAACTGTTTTTT. The full variable domain, its missing parts supplied by reference TRBV27 and TRBJ1-4, is EAQVTQNPRYLITVTGKKLTVTCSQNMNHEYMSWYRQDPGLGLRQIYYSMNVEVTDKGDVPEGYKVSRKEKRNFPLILESPSPNQTSLYFCASSLSSRVNEKLFFGSGTQLSVL.

This clonotype turned up a few times. V usage is TRBV5-1 and J usage is TRBJ2-7, with D perhaps matching TRBD1 (7 bases). Germline CDR1 and CDR2: SGHRS and YFSETQ. V lost 4 bases and J lost 5, with 16 bases in between. The CDR3 has 14 residues. The CDR3, as DNA: TGCGCCAGCAGCGGCGGGGACAGCACTCACGAGCAGTACTTC. Amino acids: CASSGGDSTHEQYF. The full variable domain, in which reference TRBV5-1 and TRBJ2-7 provide the parts outside the CDR3, is KAGVTQTPRYLIKTRGQQVTLSCSPISGHRSVSWYQQTPGQGLQFLFEYFSETQRNKGNFPGRFSGRQFSNSRSEMNVSTLELGDSALYLCASSGGDSTHEQYFGPGTRLTVT.

As for this clonotype: Mismatch with germline at one junction end may stem from a read error. V is TRBV12-3 or TRBV12-4 and J is TRBJ1-2; D ambiguous. This CDR3 comprises 17 residues. CDR3 protein: CASSLVNPGRLSGGYTF. The CDR3 bases are TGTGCCAGCAGCTTAGTAAACCCGGGAAGGTTGTCCGGCGGCTACACCTTC.

This clonotype was observed a single time. A read error may account for a junction end that differs from germline. J is TRBJ2-3 and V is TRBV5-6; D call uncertain. The CDR3 has 14 residues. Germline V gene lookup returns CDR1 SGHDT and CDR2 YYEEEE. The CDR3 is CASSPDLSRDTQYF. CDR3 nucleotide sequence: TGTGCCAGCAGCCCCGACTTAAGCAGAGATACGCAGTATTTT.

The J gene is TRBJ2-7, the V gene TRBV6-8, with TRBD2 matching 11 bases. Germline CDR1 and CDR2: MNHGY and SAAAGT. This CDR3 region has 15 residues. After removal of 5 bases from V and 0 bases from J, the junction contained 3 bases not matched to a gene. CDR3 in amino acids: CASSGLAGHSYEQYF. CDR3 nucleotides: TGTGCCAGCAGTGGACTAGCGGGCCACTCCTACGAGCAGTACTTC.

This chain links TRBV11-1 with TRBJ2-3; D may be TRBD2 (5 bases). Trimming took 5 bases from V and 1 from J, leaving 22 bases between them. CDR3 length: 18 amino acids. In germline, CDR1 is SGHAT, CDR2 FQDESV (reference sequence). CDR3 DNA: TGTGCCAGCAGCCGCGCGTGGGGTGTGGGAGTAGGCACAGATACGCAGTATTTT. It translates to CASSRAWGVGVGTDTQYF.

The chain recombines TRBV29-1 with TRBJ2-5; 8 positions match TRBD1. Germline CDR1 is SQVTM and CDR2 is ANQGSEA. This CDR3 has 12 residues. The J segment lost 1 base and the V segment lost 7 bases, leaving 2 bases of the junction unmatched. CDR3 DNA: TGCAGCGCGGACAGGGCCCAAGAGACCCAGTACTTC. It is translated as CSADRAQETQYF. The complete variable domain, with remaining parts taken from reference TRBV29-1 and TRBJ2-5, reads SAVISQKPSRDICQRGTSLTIQCQVDSQVTMMFWYRQQPGQSLTLIATANQGSEATYESGFVIDKFPISRPNLTFSTLTVSNMSPEDSSIYLCSADRAQETQYFGPGTRLLVL.

The rearrangement links TRBV5-4 to TRBJ2-7; D perhaps matches TRBD2 (5 bases). CDR1 and CDR2 from the germline V gene are SGHNT and YYREEE (reference sequence). V lost 3 bases and J 7 bases, leaving 20 bases between the germline ends. The CDR3 sequence is 15 residues long. CDR3 loop: CASSSQTGFSREQYF. CDR3 DNA: TGTGCCAGCAGCTCTCAAACGGGATTTTCGAGGGAGCAGTACTTC.